A selection of T cell receptor beta chains follows, all from one sample in a study of cytomegalovirus exposure and HLA in healthy donors. Using immunoSEQ multiplex PCR, the repertoire was profiled, and TCRdb retains in-frame clones only, with some absent. Here the sample spans roughly 170,000 clones, roughly 82% being singletons. Material: PBMCs. The receptors stem from a woman aged 25-40 years in good health and CMV-seronegative. Both conserved end residues are part of each CDR3. Expanded clones get a size class; other rows say once, few or many, or leave the size out.

v_call,j_call,clone_size,cdr3_aa
TRBV27,TRBJ2-4,.,CASSLQGADIQYF
TRBV6-1,TRBJ1-2,.,CASSEAHGYGYTF
TRBV9,TRBJ2-1,.,CASSVGMGGVYNEQFF
TRBV5-1,TRBJ2-2,.,CASNPSPTGADTGELFF
TRBV5-6,TRBJ2-3,.,CASNRPGLAGPRGTQYF
TRBV2,TRBJ1-1,.,CASSRAGTGVEAFF
TRBV5-6,TRBJ2-7,.,CASSSGTGAYEQYF
TRBV6-1,TRBJ1-5,.,CASSFRDQVRF
TRBV5-1,TRBJ2-3,.,CASSQSANTDTQYF
TRBV2,TRBJ1-2,.,CASSEAGTVNYGYTF
TRBV5-1,TRBJ2-7,.,CASSLSWDRTYEQYF
TRBV29-1,TRBJ2-7,.,CSVEMQGHEQYF
TRBV7-8,TRBJ1-5,once,CASSLGTGSNQPQHF
TRBV4-1,TRBJ1-1,few,CASSLQRANTEAFF
TRBV27,TRBJ2-5,.,CASTPGQGAETQYF
TRBV30,TRBJ2-7,.,CAWSLNGGEQYF
TRBV19,TRBJ1-5,few,CASSPDREGWARSNQPQHF
TRBV6-1,TRBJ2-7,.,CASSEQGLAAYEQYF
TRBV25-1,TRBJ1-1,.,CASAGTGAGEAFF
TRBV7-9,TRBJ1-2,.,CASSLSWEGPAGYTF
TRBV7-2,TRBJ2-3,.,CASSLTIVVSTDTQYF
TRBV6-6,TRBJ2-3,few,CASRGGTQYF
TRBV19,TRBJ1-2,.,CASSIGQGYGYTF
TRBV5-1,TRBJ1-4,.,CASSLRGSTSNEKLFF